Presented here are 32 T cell receptor beta chains from one specimen sequenced in a study of CD8+ T cells in alopecia areata. The pooled cutaneous lymph node cells were sorted using several markers (CD4, CD8alpha, NKG2D, NKG2ACE and others). The sequencing template was cDNA reverse transcribed from extracted RNA. The assay was immunoSEQ multiplex PCR, and TCRdb's table has in-frame clones only and misses some. The sample contains 290,000 or so clones, none of them singletons. The specimen sequenced was CD4+ T cells sorted from a lymph node. The receptors here all came from a C3H/HeJ mouse with alopecia areata. Strain haplotype (MHC): H2-k.

This clone was picked up a small number of times. Gene labels here are mouse ones. The read ends 4 residues early relative to the CDR3; the germline J gene fills the gap. This sample also contains other DNA sequences that code for the same CDR3. The chain links TRBV31 to TRBJ1-2; 8 positions agree with TRBD1. Germline values: CDR1 GKSSPN, CDR2 SITVG. CDR3 length: 15 amino acids. V gave up 1 base and J gave up 0 bases; unmatched junction bases: 4. The CDR3 DNA, read in part, is TGTGCCTGGAGTCCCGGGACAGGCGCAAACTCC. Encoded protein: CAWSPGTGANS. The CDR3, in full, reads CAWSPGTGANSDYTF.

Worth noting for this clone: Gene labels here are mouse ones. The CDR3 here is CASRENWGGMAEQFF. CDR3 DNA (partial): TGTGCCAGCAGGGAAAACTGGGGGGGTATGGCT. The rearrangement links TRBV13-1 to TRBJ2-1; 10 bases align to TRBD2. From the germline J gene comes the end of the CDR3, since the read stops 4 residues before it. Germline V gives CDR1 NSHNY, CDR2 SYGAGN. This CDR3 has 15 residues.

This clone was seen a few times. The genes and germline here are from mouse. The read ends 4 residues shy of where the CDR3 ends; the end is completed using the germline J gene. The chain is built from TRBV13-2 and TRBJ2-2, with 8 bases matching TRBD1. The V gene end was trimmed by 1 base and the J gene end by 2 bases; junction bases not matched to a gene: 1. This CDR3 spans 15 amino acids. Germline CDR1 is NNHNN and CDR2 is SYGAGS (reference sequence). CDR3 bases read: TGTGCCAGCGGTGATCACAGGGGGAACACCGGG. Amino acids: CASGDHRGNTG. The entire CDR3 sequence reads CASGDHRGNTGQLYF.

This clone has a handful of counts. Mouse gene names apply. The sequenced fragment ends 4 residues before the CDR3 boundary, so the rest is inferred from the germline J gene. The chain couples TRBV1 to TRBJ2-1; tentative D call: TRBD1 (6 bases). The CDR3 sequence is 15 residues long. Germline V gene sequence: CDR1 NSQYPW, CDR2 LRSPGD (reference sequence). CDR3 DNA (partial): TGCACCTGCAGTGCAGGGATCAGGGGAGGGGCT. Translating it yields CTCSAGIRGGA. The CDR3, in full, reads CTCSAGIRGGAEQFF.

As to this clone: Mouse names are used for the genes. The read ends 4 residues before the CDR3 terminus; that terminus is restored from the germline J gene. The chain employs TRBV19 and TRBJ2-1; 9 nucleotides align to TRBD1. The V and J ends lost 4 bases and 3 bases, in that order; junction bases with no gene match: 5. Germline CDR1 and CDR2: FNHDT and SITEND (reference sequence). CDR3 size: 15 residues. The CDR3 DNA, read in part, is TGTGCCAGCAGTTGGGGACAGGGTTCCTATGCT. Translating it yields CASSWGQGSYA. The entire CDR3 sequence reads CASSWGQGSYAEQFF.

Notes on this clone: Gene names denote mouse genes. The read ends 4 residues early relative to the CDR3; the germline J gene fills the gap. The sample holds other DNA sequences that translate to the same CDR3. The chain joins TRBV1 to TRBJ2-2; 10 nucleotides agree with TRBD1. Germline CDR1 and CDR2: NSQYPW and LRSPGD (reference sequence). The CDR3 is 16 amino acids. The ends lost 3 bases at V and 1 base at J; junction bases unmatched: 2. The DNA read from the CDR3 is TGCACCTGCAGTGCCGGGACAGGGGTAAACACCGGG. It is translated as CTCSAGTGVNTG. The whole CDR3 protein is CTCSAGTGVNTGQLYF. Filled out from reference TRBV1 and TRBJ2-2, the complete variable domain reads VTLLEQNPRWRLVPRGQAVNLRCILKNSQYPWMSWYQQDLQKQLQWLFTLRSPGDKEVKSLPGADYLATRVTDTELRLQVANMSQGRTLYCTCSAGTGVNTGQLYFGEGSKLTVL.

Ten or more counts support this clone. Genes here carry mouse names. Read sequence stops 4 residues before the CDR3 end, and the germline J gene provides the missing end. The chain employs TRBV13-1 and TRBJ1-2; D possibly corresponds to TRBD1 (5 bases). CDR1 is NSHNY, CDR2 SYGAGN, per germline. This CDR3 is 15 amino acids long. Trimming stripped 3 bases from V and 0 bases from J, with 12 bases between. The CDR3 bases that were read are TGTGCCAGCAGTGGGCTGGGGGGGGCAAACTCC. Protein: CASSGLGGANS. The entire CDR3 protein is CASSGLGGANSDYTF.

This clone was found many times. Gene names are mouse gene names. The read falls 4 residues short of the CDR3 end, and the missing part is taken from the germline J gene. This rearrangement joins TRBV17 to TRBJ2-1; 10 bases are shared with TRBD1. The CDR3 contains 16 residues. V was pared by 5 bases and J by 2 bases, with 6 bases of the junction left unmatched. The germline gives CDR1 MNHDT, CDR2 YYDKIL. The CDR3 spells CASSGGQGMDYAEQFF. CDR3 DNA, as far as it was read: TGTGCTAGCAGTGGGGGACAGGGGATGGACTATGCT.

This clone turned up a few times. The gene symbols are mouse symbols. The missing CDR3 end, 4 residues past where the read stops, is filled in from the germline J gene. Other nucleotide sequences in the sample specify the same CDR3. This chain joins TRBV1 and TRBJ2-5; D is unclear. This CDR3 region has 13 residues. Germline lookup yields CDR1 NSQYPW and CDR2 LRSPGD (reference sequence). V was cut by 0 bases and J by 3 bases, with 4 bases left in between. The part of the CDR3 DNA that was read is TGCACCTGCAGTGCAGATTGGCAAGAC. It yields the protein CTCSADWQD. The CDR3 in full is CTCSADWQDTQYF.

In regard to this clone: Genes and germline come from the mouse. The sequence runs out 4 residues before the end of the CDR3; the remainder is reconstructed from the germline J gene. Other DNA sequences in the sample encode the same CDR3. The V and J genes are TRBV13-2 and TRBJ2-5; 8 bases line up with TRBD2. The CDR3 runs to 15 residues. V dropped 0 bases and J dropped 3; count of bases not matched to a gene: 3. From germline, CDR1 is NNHNN and CDR2 SYGAGS (reference sequence). The part of the CDR3 DNA that was read is TGTGCCAGCGGTGATGCATGGACTGGGCAAGAC. It specifies CASGDAWTGQD. The full CDR3 reads CASGDAWTGQDTQYF.

This clone was counted a few times. Genes and germline come from the mouse. Coverage ceases 4 residues before the CDR3 finishes, and the germline J gene fills in the end. This CDR3 is also generated by other DNA sequences in the sample. The genes are TRBV5 and TRBJ2-5, with a possible D match to TRBD1 (6 bases). V shed 4 bases and J shed 1 base, with 9 bases lying between them. Per germline, CDR1 LGHNA and CDR2 YNLKQL (reference sequence). The CDR3 extends over 14 amino acids. The CDR3 protein is CASSPQGYQDTQYF. CDR3 DNA (partial): TGTGCCAGCAGCCCTCAGGGGTACCAAGAC.

This clone was found a few times. Gene names are mouse gene names. The read falls 4 residues short of the CDR3 end, and the missing part is taken from the germline J gene. The rearrangement links TRBV1 to TRBJ1-1; D might be TRBD1 (6 bases). V was pared by 0 bases and J by 1 base, with 12 bases between. Germline loops: CDR1 NSQYPW, CDR2 LRSPGD (reference sequence). CDR3 length: 16 amino acids. CDR3 DNA (partial): TGCACCTGCAGTGCAGATAGGGGGAAGAGGAACACA. This sequence encodes CTCSADRGKRNT. The CDR3, in full, reads CTCSADRGKRNTEVFF. Full variable domain (missing parts from reference TRBV1 and TRBJ1-1): VTLLEQNPRWRLVPRGQAVNLRCILKNSQYPWMSWYQQDLQKQLQWLFTLRSPGDKEVKSLPGADYLATRVTDTELRLQVANMSQGRTLYCTCSADRGKRNTEVFFGKGTRLTVV.

A word on this clone: Genes and germline come from the mouse. The observed sequence ends 4 residues before the CDR3 terminus, with the missing tail filled in from the germline J gene. The chain combines TRBV19 with TRBJ2-7; D not resolved. Trimming took 1 base from V and 3 from J, leaving 8 bases between them. This CDR3 spans 13 amino acids. Germline V gene data show CDR1 as FNHDT and CDR2 as SITEND (reference sequence). Incomplete CDR3 DNA: TGTGCCAGCAGTATACGCACAAACTAT. Protein: CASSIRTNY. The complete CDR3 protein is CASSIRTNYEQYF.

This clone was counted between two and nine times. Here the gene names and germline are mouse. The observed sequence ends 4 residues before the CDR3 terminus, with the missing tail filled in from the germline J gene. Other nucleotide sequences in the sample specify the same CDR3. The genes are TRBV12-1 and TRBJ2-5, with TRBD2 matching 8 bases. This CDR3 is built from 15 residues. The J segment lost 0 bases and the V segment lost 1 base, leaving 2 bases of the junction unmatched. Germline V gene data show CDR1 as SGHSN and CDR2 as HYEKVE. This CDR3 reads CASSLTGGNQDTQYF. CDR3 DNA, as far as it was read: TGTGCCAGCTCTCTTACTGGGGGTAACCAAGAC. Full variable domain (outside the CDR3, taken from reference TRBV12-1 and TRBJ2-5): DSGVVQSPRHIIKEKGGRSVLTCIPISGHSNVVWYQQTLGKELKFLIQHYEKVERDKGFLPSRFSVQQFDDYHSEMNMSALELEDSAMYFCASSLTGGNQDTQYFGPGTRLLVL.

This clone was detected only a few times. One base away lies a much larger clone, so this may be a sequencing read error. The germline and genes are mouse ones. The read ends 4 residues early relative to the CDR3; the germline J gene fills the gap. J is TRBJ1-2 and V is TRBV19; D might be TRBD1 (6 bases). There are 13 residues in the CDR3. Per germline, CDR1 FNHDT and CDR2 SITEND (reference sequence). V was cut by 4 bases and J by 1 base, with 8 bases left in between. The CDR3: CASSWDKNSDYTF. CDR3 DNA, as far as it was read: TGTGCCAGCAGTTGGGACAAAAACTCC.

The sample holds a few counts of this clone. Mouse gene names and germline throughout. The read gets to within 4 residues of the CDR3 end, and the germline J gene fills in the rest. Other DNA sequences in the same sample also yield this CDR3. The V call is TRBV13-3, the J call TRBJ2-2; tentatively, D is TRBD1 (5 bases). The CDR3 runs 15 residues. V lost 1 base and J lost 4, with 11 bases in between. The germline V gene has CDR1 NNHDY and CDR2 SYVADS. Partial CDR3 DNA: TGTGCCAGCAGTGATCGTGGGAGGGGCACCGGG. Its translation: CASSDRGRGTG. The whole CDR3 reads CASSDRGRGTGQLYF.

A note on this clone: Gene labels here are mouse ones. With the read ending 4 residues before the CDR3 end, the germline J gene is used to fill in that end. This sample includes further DNA sequences coding for the same CDR3. The genes are TRBV19 and TRBJ2-2, with D perhaps TRBD1 (6 bases). Trimming shortened V by 2 bases and J by 5 bases, and 10 bases separated the two germline ends. The CDR3 runs to 14 residues. Germline loops: CDR1 FNHDT, CDR2 SITEND (reference sequence). The DNA read from the CDR3 is TGTGCCAGCAGTATCAGGGGAGGGACCGGG. As protein: CASSIRGGTG. The full CDR3 protein reads CASSIRGGTGQLYF.

A note on this clone: Gene labels here are mouse ones. The sequenced part of the CDR3 DNA is TGCACCTGCAGTGCCCTGGGACTGGGGGGCTAT. Amino acids: CTCSALGLGGY. The complete CDR3 protein is CTCSALGLGGYEQYF. The chain uses TRBV1 and TRBJ2-7, with 12 bases aligning to TRBD2. The read falls 4 residues short of the CDR3 end, and the missing part is taken from the germline J gene. Germline V gene lookup returns CDR1 NSQYPW and CDR2 LRSPGD (reference sequence). The CDR3 runs 15 residues. V lost 3 bases and J lost 3; bases outside the gene matches: 3.

Comment on this clone: Gene and germline names: mouse. With the read ending 4 residues before the CDR3 end, the germline J gene is used to fill in that end. The chain joins TRBV13-3 to TRBJ2-5, with unresolved D. V gave up 6 bases and J gave up 0 bases, with 5 bases separating them. This CDR3 contains 12 residues. Germline V CDR1 and CDR2: NNHDY, SYVADS. CDR3 in amino acids: CASTNNQDTQYF. Partial CDR3 DNA: TGTGCCAGCACCAATAACCAAGAC.

As for this clone: The gene names here belong to mouse. The read halts 4 residues ahead of the CDR3 end, with the missing end drawn from the germline J gene. This chain uses TRBV5 with TRBJ1-1; TRBD1 matches 8 bases. The V segment lost 5 bases and the J segment 3 bases; nucleotides outside the gene matches: 2. Germline loops: CDR1 LGHNA, CDR2 YNLKQL (reference sequence). This CDR3 is 13 amino acids long. The CDR3 bases that were read are TGTGCCAGCAGCTCGACAGGGGACACA. It specifies CASSSTGDT. The CDR3 in full is CASSSTGDTEVFF.

This clone was detected only a few times. Genes and germline are mouse. Read coverage stops 4 residues before the CDR3 terminus; the germline J gene supplies the remainder. The chain links TRBV1 to TRBJ2-2; D unclear. The V gene lost 3 bases and the J gene lost 0 bases, with 5 bases spanning the gap. The CDR3 has 14 residues. The germline V gene encodes CDR1 NSQYPW and CDR2 LRSPGD (reference sequence). The covered CDR3 bases are TGCACCTGCAGTGCCAGTACAAACACCGGG. This gives the protein CTCSASTNTG. The full-length CDR3 reads as CTCSASTNTGQLYF.

A remark on this clone: Any gene name here is a mouse gene name. Read data end 4 residues before the CDR3 end; the end is taken from the germline J gene. This rearrangement joins TRBV17 to TRBJ2-7; the D gene is possibly TRBD2 (5 bases). Germline CDR1 reads MNHDT; CDR2 reads YYDKIL. The CDR3 has 10 residues. Incomplete CDR3 DNA: TGTGCTAGAGTGGGGTAT. Translated, it gives CARVGY. The whole CDR3 is CARVGYEQYF.

As concerns this clone: All gene names here are mouse names. The read halts 4 residues ahead of the CDR3 end, with the missing end drawn from the germline J gene. This CDR3 is also generated by other DNA sequences in the sample. The V and J genes are TRBV1 and TRBJ2-5, with D possibly being TRBD2 (5 bases). The V gene lost 3 bases and the J gene lost 3 bases, with 7 bases spanning the gap. Per germline, CDR1 NSQYPW and CDR2 LRSPGD (reference sequence). The CDR3 loop spans 13 amino acids. CDR3 protein: CTCSAPGQDTQYF. CDR3 DNA (partial): TGCACCTGCAGTGCGCCTGGGCAAGAC.

Of note for this clone: Gene names are the mouse ones. CDR3 bases read: TGCACCTGCAGTGCAGAGGGTCTGGGGGGATTA. Its translation is CTCSAEGLGGL. Given in full, the CDR3 is CTCSAEGLGGLEVFF. This sequence joins TRBV1 and TRBJ1-1; tentatively, D is TRBD1 (5 bases). Read data end 4 residues before the CDR3 end; the end is taken from the germline J gene. The CDR3 sequence is 15 residues long. CDR1 NSQYPW and CDR2 LRSPGD come from the germline V gene (reference sequence).

This clone occurred many times. The genes are named according to mouse. The read terminates 4 residues ahead of where the CDR3 ends, so the germline J gene completes it. The chain uses TRBV17 and TRBJ2-2, with 10 positions matching TRBD2. The CDR3 contains 16 residues. Per germline, CDR1 MNHDT and CDR2 YYDKIL. After removal of 3 bases from V and 2 bases from J, the junction contained 3 bases not matched to a gene. CDR3 sequence: CASSSSGGANTGQLYF. The sequenced CDR3 bases are TGTGCTAGCAGTAGTTCTGGGGGGGCGAACACCGGG.

This clone was detected a few times. The listed genes are named as in mouse. The CDR3 is cut off 4 residues early in the read; its end comes from the germline J gene. The rearrangement uses TRBV19 and TRBJ2-7; TRBD2 agrees at 10 bases. The length of the CDR3 is 14 residues. Germline CDR1 reads FNHDT; CDR2 reads SITEND (reference sequence). The part of the CDR3 DNA that was read is TGTGCCAGCAGTACGACTGGGGGGAGATAT. Translated: CASSTTGGRY. The whole CDR3 reads CASSTTGGRYEQYF. Looking up the rest from reference TRBV19 and TRBJ2-7 gives the full variable domain: GGIITQTPKFLIGQEGQKLTLKCQQNFNHDTMYWYRQDSGKGLRLIYYSITENDLQKGDLSEGYDASREKKSSFSLTVTSAQKNEMAVFLCASSTTGGRYEQYFGPGTRLTVL.

As concerns this clone: Mouse gene names and germline throughout. The DNA ends 4 residues before the CDR3 does, and the rest of the CDR3 is filled in from the germline J gene. This same CDR3 is encoded by further DNA sequences in the sample. The rearrangement links TRBV13-3 to TRBJ2-3, with D perhaps matching TRBD2 (7 bases). CDR1 is NNHDY, CDR2 SYVADS, per germline. Trimming stripped 0 bases from V and 0 bases from J, with 11 bases between. The length of the CDR3 is 16 residues. This chain's CDR3 is CASSDARGASAETLYF. The sequenced CDR3 bases are TGTGCCAGCAGTGATGCGAGGGGGGCTAGTGCAGAA.

This clone was recorded a few times. Gene names follow the mouse nomenclature. The read ends 4 residues early relative to the CDR3; the germline J gene fills the gap. This chain links TRBV13-3 with TRBJ2-5; D unresolved. CDR1 NNHDY and CDR2 SYVADS come from the germline V gene. This CDR3 contains 14 residues. With 0 bases removed from V and 1 base from J, the gap between germline ends came to 6 bases. The sequenced CDR3 bases are TGTGCCAGCAGTGATGCCTGGCACCAAGAC. Encoded protein: CASSDAWHQD. The CDR3 in its entirety is CASSDAWHQDTQYF.

Only a few counts were recorded for this clone. Genes and germline come from the mouse. The DNA ends 4 residues before the CDR3 does, and the rest of the CDR3 is filled in from the germline J gene. The identical CDR3 is also encoded by other nucleotide sequences in the sample. This chain joins TRBV1 and TRBJ2-7; 7 nucleotides align to TRBD2. J was trimmed by 0 bases and V by 1 base; bases with no gene match: 0. CDR3 length: 14 residues. Germline lookup yields CDR1 NSQYPW and CDR2 LRSPGD (reference sequence). The sequenced CDR3 bases are TGCACCTGCAGTGCAGGGGGGGGCTCCTAT. It encodes CTCSAGGGSY. The entire CDR3 sequence reads CTCSAGGGSYEQYF.

This clone was observed a handful of times. Here the gene names and germline are mouse. The sequence runs out 4 residues before the end of the CDR3; the remainder is reconstructed from the germline J gene. The gene calls are TRBV1 and TRBJ2-7; the D gene is possibly TRBD1 (6 bases). There are 15 residues in the CDR3. Germline loops: CDR1 NSQYPW, CDR2 LRSPGD (reference sequence). The part of the CDR3 DNA that was read is TGCACCTGCAGTGCAGATAAAACAGGGCTATAT. Residues: CTCSADKTGLY. The complete CDR3 sequence is CTCSADKTGLYEQYF.

This clone showed up just a few times. Gene names and germline refer to mouse. Read sequence stops 4 residues before the CDR3 end, and the germline J gene provides the missing end. V and J are TRBV19 and TRBJ2-3; TRBD2 aligns across 9 bases. This CDR3 is built from 16 residues. The V gene's germline CDR1 is FNHDT and CDR2 SITEND (reference sequence). J was trimmed by 1 base and V by 5 bases; bases with no gene match: 8. The covered CDR3 bases are TGTGCCAGCAGCTTCACTGGGGGGCGAGGTGCAGAA. Its protein is CASSFTGGRGAE. The whole CDR3 sequence is CASSFTGGRGAETLYF. The full variable domain, its missing parts supplied by reference TRBV19 and TRBJ2-3, is GGIITQTPKFLIGQEGQKLTLKCQQNFNHDTMYWYRQDSGKGLRLIYYSITENDLQKGDLSEGYDASREKKSSFSLTVTSAQKNEMAVFLCASSFTGGRGAETLYFGSGTRLTVL.

Comments on this clone: Gene names refer to mouse genes. The read stops 4 residues short of the end of the CDR3; the missing end is completed from the germline J gene. This sample also contains other DNA sequences that code for the same CDR3. The chain recombines TRBV1 with TRBJ2-1, with 10 bases aligning to TRBD2. The CDR3 runs to 15 residues. Germline-derived CDR1 and CDR2 are NSQYPW and LRSPGD (reference sequence). This CDR3 reads CTCSADLGLGAEQFF. The DNA read from the CDR3 is TGCACCTGCAGTGCAGATCTGGGACTGGGGGCT.